This TCR beta chain came from a study of long-term antiretroviral therapy in people with HIV. The samples, holding 1-10 million cryopreserved PBMC, were thawed before DNA extraction was carried out. Samples were assayed with immunoSEQ v3.0 at survey level. Sequencing of each sample targeted roughly 35,000-55,000 T-cell genomes. Sequencing was performed with immunoSEQ multiplex PCR; in TCRdb, only in-frame clones are kept and a portion is missing. The sample has about 16,000 clones, around 87% seen once. In germline, CDR1 is MDHEN, CDR2 SYDVKM. V shed 6 bases and J shed 0 bases, with 12 bases lying between them. This CDR3 has 16 amino acids.

The J gene is TRBJ1-6, the V gene TRBV28; D is ambiguous. The sequence was collected from a man aged 45-60 years with HIV. The material sequenced was unsorted PBMCs, taken 0.7 years before starting antiretroviral therapy. The CDR3 here is CASRSGRSSYNSPLHF. In DNA form, the CDR3 reads TGTGCCAGCAGATCAGGACGGAGCTCCTATAATTCACCCCTCCACTTT.